The 20 T cell receptor beta chains listed next were all sequenced from one sample in a study of cytomegalovirus exposure and HLA in healthy donors. Vbeta (60) and Jbeta (13) primers were used in the PCR. Data came from immunoSEQ multiplex PCR; TCRdb stores just in-frame clones and leaves some out. The sample comprises 150,000 to 200,000 clones, 70% to 85% of which are singletons, and about 3.4% rests with the top ten. Sequencing input: PBMCs. The receptors stem from a man in his forties in good health and CMV-seropositive.

J is TRBJ2-3 and V is TRBV7-3; TRBD2 agrees at 10 bases. CDR3 size: 15 residues. CDR1 is SGHTA and CDR2 is FQGTGA in the germline V gene. Trimming took 2 bases from V and 3 from J; bases not matched to a gene: 2. This CDR3 is CASSLYSGRTDTQYF. The CDR3 nucleotides read TGTGCCAGCAGCTTATATAGCGGGAGGACAGATACGCAGTATTTT.

CDR3 protein: CASSEGGGDTQYF. The CDR3, as DNA: TGTGCCAGCAGTGAAGGGGGGGGAGACACGCAGTATTTT. This chain joins TRBV6-5 and TRBJ2-3, with a weak D call TRBD2 (7 bases). The ends were cut back, 5 bases at V and 9 bases at J, with 15 bases in the middle. The CDR3 is made up of 13 amino acids. Germline V gives CDR1 MNHEY, CDR2 SVGAGI.

The V gene is TRBV27, the J gene TRBJ2-1, with 10 bases that match TRBD1. The J segment lost 2 bases and the V segment lost 0 bases, leaving 4 bases of the junction unmatched. Germline V lookup: CDR1 MNHEY, CDR2 SMNVEV (reference sequence). The length of the CDR3 is 17 residues. This CDR3 is CASSLSGTGVTYNEQFF. The DNA of the CDR3 is TGTGCCAGCAGTTTATCGGGGACAGGGGTTACCTACAATGAGCAGTTCTTC.

The genes are TRBV15 and TRBJ1-1, with a possible D match to TRBD1 (6 bases). Per germline, CDR1 LNHNV and CDR2 YYDKDF (reference sequence). The CDR3 is made up of 13 amino acids. Trimming removed 5 bases at V and 4 bases at J, with 11 bases between. CDR3 loop: CATSRQESTEAFF. CDR3 nucleotides: TGTGCCACCAGCCGACAGGAATCCACTGAAGCTTTCTTT.

J is TRBJ1-2 and V is TRBV6-1, with 11 bases aligning to TRBD1. Germline V CDR1 and CDR2: MNHNS, SASEGT. The CDR3 runs 15 residues. Trimming cost V 5 bases and J 5 bases; bases outside gene matches: 7. Here the CDR3 DNA reads TGTGCCAGCAGTAACCCCGGGACAGGGGGATATGGCTACACCTTC. Its translation is CASSNPGTGGYGYTF.

V gene TRBV4-2 combines with J gene TRBJ2-3; possibly TRBD2 for D (6 bases). Germline V gene data show CDR1 as LGHNA and CDR2 as YNFKEQ. Trimming removed 4 bases from V and 4 bases from J, with 12 bases in between. CDR3 size: 14 residues. The chain's CDR3 is CASSPRGDSDTQYF. DNA of the CDR3: TGTGCCAGCAGCCCGCGCGGGGATTCAGATACGCAGTATTTT.

The chain recombines TRBV6-6 with TRBJ2-5; possible D gene TRBD2, 6 bases. Germline V lookup: CDR1 MNHNY, CDR2 SVGAGI (reference sequence). The CDR3 extends over 13 amino acids. Between the trimmed V and J ends, which lost 5 bases and 5 bases, there was a span of 12 bases. Written as DNA, the CDR3 is TGTGCCAGCAGTCCCGGAGGGGTGGAGACCCAGTACTTC. Its translation is CASSPGGVETQYF.

The V gene is TRBV19, the J gene TRBJ2-1; D might be TRBD2 (6 bases). The CDR3 has 15 residues. Germline lookup yields CDR1 LNHDA and CDR2 SQIVND (reference sequence). V dropped 6 bases and J dropped 5 bases, with 17 bases sitting between them. For the CDR3, the DNA is TGTGCCAGTAGGGCCGGGACTGGGACCAACAATGAGCAGTTCTTC. Protein: CASRAGTGTNNEQFF.

J is TRBJ2-5 and V is TRBV4-2; TRBD2 aligns across 9 bases. With the DNA end fitting TRBJ2-7 better, the J assignment may be wrong. CDR1 and CDR2 (germline): LGHNA, YNFKEQ. CDR3 length equals 17 residues. The CDR3 region is CASSQEGRTSEVYEQYF. CDR3 bases: TGTGCCAGCAGCCAAGAAGGGAGGACTAGCGAAGTGTACGAGCAGTACTTC.

This chain joins TRBV11-3 and TRBJ2-3; 7 nucleotides line up with TRBD1. The J segment lost 2 bases and the V segment lost 2 bases, leaving 7 bases of the junction unmatched. The CDR3 length is 16 residues. In germline, CDR1 is SGHNT, CDR2 YENEEA. This chain's CDR3 is CASSLPDRVVTDTQYF. In DNA, the CDR3 is TGTGCCAGCAGCTTACCAGACAGGGTAGTCACAGATACGCAGTATTTT.

Turning to this clone: This CDR3 is also generated by other DNA sequences in the sample. The CDR3 coding sequence is TGTGCCAGCAGCGCCGGACTAGCGGGGGGGCGTGAGACCCAGTACTTC. It encodes CASSAGLAGGRETQYF. V and J are TRBV7-2 and TRBJ2-5, with 15 bases matching TRBD2. Germline V gene lookup returns CDR1 SGHTA and CDR2 FQGNSA. Trimming at V came to 5 bases and at J to 5 bases, leaving 6 bases not matched to a gene. This CDR3 contains 16 residues.

This rearrangement joins TRBV9 to TRBJ2-7; TRBD1 aligns across 8 bases. CDR3 size: 15 residues. Looked up from germline, CDR1 is SGDLS and CDR2 is YYNGEE. V lost 5 bases, J lost 0 bases, and 7 bases stayed unmatched. The CDR3 bases are TGTGCCAGCAGTCCGGGACAGGACTTCTCCTACGAGCAGTACTTC. This encodes CASSPGQDFSYEQYF.

The J gene is TRBJ1-1, the V gene TRBV28; maybe TRBD1 (5 bases). CDR1 is MDHEN, CDR2 SYDVKM, per germline. The CDR3 is 11 amino acids. Between the trimmed V and J ends, which lost 11 bases and 4 bases, there was a span of 11 bases. CDR3 nucleotides: TGTGCCTCAAACGGGGGCACTGAAGCTTTCTTT. Residues: CASNGGTEAFF.

This rearrangement joins TRBV11-3 to TRBJ1-1; the D gene is possibly TRBD1 (5 bases). From germline, CDR1 is SGHNT and CDR2 YENEEA. This CDR3 is 13 amino acids long. V was trimmed by 5 bases and J by 4 bases, leaving 11 bases between them. CDR3 in DNA: TGTGCCAGCAGCCCGACCGGGGGCACTGAAGCTTTCTTT. It encodes CASSPTGGTEAFF.

The chain couples TRBV6-1 to TRBJ1-1; D is undetermined. This CDR3 is 14 amino acids long. Germline V gives CDR1 MNHNS, CDR2 SASEGT. V lost 4 bases, J lost 1 base, and 10 bases lay in between. The chain's CDR3 is CASSGSFKNTEAFF. The CDR3 coding sequence is TGTGCCAGCAGTGGGAGTTTTAAGAACACTGAAGCTTTCTTT.

The V gene is TRBV2, the J gene TRBJ2-2; 9 bases map to TRBD1. The V segment lost 7 bases and the J segment 1 base; nucleotides outside the gene matches: 4. The CDR3 has 15 amino acids. Germline lookup yields CDR1 SNHLY and CDR2 FYNNEI. In nucleotides, the CDR3 is TGTGCCAGCACCGGACAGGGGCTGAACACCGGGGAGCTGTTTTTT. Translated: CASTGQGLNTGELFF. Full variable domain (outside the CDR3, taken from reference TRBV2 and TRBJ2-2): EPEVTQTPSHQVTQMGQEVILRCVPISNHLYFYWYRQILGQKVEFLVSFYNNEISEKSEIFDDQFSVERPDGSNFTLKIRSTKLEDSAMYFCASTGQGLNTGELFFGEGSRLTVL.

V gene TRBV27 combines with J gene TRBJ1-1; 7 nucleotides line up with TRBD1. The CDR3 has 15 residues. Germline V gene data show CDR1 as MNHEY and CDR2 as SMNVEV (reference sequence). V lost 4 bases, J lost 1 base, and 6 bases stayed unmatched. CDR3 in amino acids: CASSSQGTGNTEAFF. The DNA for the CDR3 is TGTGCCAGCAGTTCACAGGGGACTGGGAACACTGAAGCTTTCTTT.

The CDR3 DNA is TGTGCCAGCAGCTTAGTGGTGGGAGGGGTGGGAGATGAGCAGTTCTTC. Translation gives CASSLVVGGVGDEQFF. V and J are TRBV11-2 and TRBJ2-1, with 7 bases aligning to TRBD2. V gave up 1 base and J gave up 8 bases; unmatched junction bases: 11. Germline V gene lookup returns CDR1 SGHAT and CDR2 FQNNGV. The CDR3 length is 16 residues.

This chain connects TRBV6-1 to TRBJ1-2; 10 bases are shared with TRBD1. This CDR3 has 16 amino acids. The germline CDR1 and CDR2 sequences are MNHNS and SASEGT. Trimming at V came to 4 bases and at J to 6 bases, leaving 11 bases not matched to a gene. CDR3 nucleotide sequence: TGTGCCAGCAGTGCCTCCGGGACAGGGGCGTCGAATGGCTACACCTTC. This encodes CASSASGTGASNGYTF.

The rearrangement links TRBV5-1 to TRBJ2-5, with 9 bases identical to TRBD1. CDR3 length: 15 residues. V dropped 4 bases and J dropped 2; count of bases not matched to a gene: 6. From germline, CDR1 is SGHRS and CDR2 YFSETQ. DNA for the CDR3: TGCGCCAGCAGCCTCGGAGACAGGGGGCAAGAGACCCAGTACTTC. Residues: CASSLGDRGQETQYF.